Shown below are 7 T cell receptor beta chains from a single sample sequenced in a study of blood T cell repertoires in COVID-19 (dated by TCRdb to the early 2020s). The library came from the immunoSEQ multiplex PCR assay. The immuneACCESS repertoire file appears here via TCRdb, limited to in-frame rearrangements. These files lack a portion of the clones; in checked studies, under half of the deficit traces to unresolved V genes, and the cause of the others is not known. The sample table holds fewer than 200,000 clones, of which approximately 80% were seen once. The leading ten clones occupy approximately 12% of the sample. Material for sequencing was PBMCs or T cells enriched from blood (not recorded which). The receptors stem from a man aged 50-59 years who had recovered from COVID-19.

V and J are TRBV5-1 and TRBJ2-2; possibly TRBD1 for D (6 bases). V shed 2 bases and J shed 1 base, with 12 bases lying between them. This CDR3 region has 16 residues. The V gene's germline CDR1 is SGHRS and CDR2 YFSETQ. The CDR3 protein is CASSLQGILNTGELFF. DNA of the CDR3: TGCGCCAGCAGCTTACAGGGCATTCTGAACACCGGGGAGCTGTTTTTT.

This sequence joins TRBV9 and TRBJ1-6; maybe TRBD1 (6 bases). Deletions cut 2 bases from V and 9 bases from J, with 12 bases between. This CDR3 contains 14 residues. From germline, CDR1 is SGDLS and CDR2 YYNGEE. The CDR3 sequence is CASSVREGVSPLHF. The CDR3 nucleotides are TGTGCCAGCAGCGTCAGGGAGGGGGTTTCACCCCTCCACTTT.

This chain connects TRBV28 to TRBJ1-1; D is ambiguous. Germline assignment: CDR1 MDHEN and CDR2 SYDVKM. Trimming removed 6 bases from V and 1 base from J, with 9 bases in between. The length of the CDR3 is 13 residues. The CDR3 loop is CASRSTENTEAFF. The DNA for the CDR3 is TGTGCCAGCAGATCAACAGAGAACACTGAAGCTTTCTTT.

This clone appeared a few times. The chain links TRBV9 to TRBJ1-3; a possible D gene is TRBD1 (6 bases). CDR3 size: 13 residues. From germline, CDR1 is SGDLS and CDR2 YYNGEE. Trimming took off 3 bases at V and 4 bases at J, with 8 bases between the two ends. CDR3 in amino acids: CASSATGGNTIYF. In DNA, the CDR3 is TGTGCCAGCAGCGCCACAGGGGGAAACACCATATATTTT.

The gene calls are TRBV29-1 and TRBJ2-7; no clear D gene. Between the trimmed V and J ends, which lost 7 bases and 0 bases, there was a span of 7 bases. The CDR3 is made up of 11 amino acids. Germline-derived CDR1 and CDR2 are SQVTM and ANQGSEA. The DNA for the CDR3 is TGCAGCGCAACAGACTCCTACGAGCAGTACTTC. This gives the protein CSATDSYEQYF.

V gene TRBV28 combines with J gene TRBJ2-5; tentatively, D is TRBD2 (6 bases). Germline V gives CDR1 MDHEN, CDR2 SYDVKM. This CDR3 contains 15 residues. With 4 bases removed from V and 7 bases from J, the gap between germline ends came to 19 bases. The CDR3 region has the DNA TGTGCCAGCAGTTGGGACCGGGACTCCTTGGGGACCCAGTACTTC. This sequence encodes CASSWDRDSLGTQYF. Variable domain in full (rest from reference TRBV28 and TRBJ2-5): DVKVTQSSRYLVKRTGEKVFLECVQDMDHENMFWYRQDPGLGLRLIYFSYDVKMKEKGDIPEGYSVSREKKERFSLILESASTNQTSMYLCASSWDRDSLGTQYFGPGTRLLVL.

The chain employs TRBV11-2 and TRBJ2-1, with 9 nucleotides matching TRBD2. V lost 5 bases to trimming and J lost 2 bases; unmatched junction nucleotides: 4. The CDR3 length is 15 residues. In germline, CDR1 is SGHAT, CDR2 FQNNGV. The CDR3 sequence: CASSARGGPYNEQFF. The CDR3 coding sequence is TGTGCCAGCAGCGCGCGGGGGGGGCCCTACAATGAGCAGTTCTTC.